The TCR beta chain described here comes from a study of cytomegalovirus exposure and HLA in healthy donors. Whole-study context: Among the approximately 430 donors who were genotyped, about 84% fell in the genetic ancestry cluster that is associated with self-reported Caucasian donors.

Notes on the study in general: In an earlier analysis, productive rearrangement rates for most beta V segments clustered near 87% or 30%. Using a false discovery rate of 0.05, a later analysis showed that 15,000 to 20,000 TCR beta sequences were associated with HLA alleles.

13 Jbeta primers and 60 Vbeta primers were used for the PCR. Assay used: immunoSEQ multiplex PCR; TCRdb lists only in-frame clones, some missing. Of 150,000 to 200,000 clones in the sample, under 85% were seen once. Of note for this clone: Its target is not known.

Losses at the gene ends were 0 bases for V and 0 bases for J; bases not matched to a gene: 13. The CDR3 has 20 amino acids. CDR1 is GTSNPN, CDR2 SVGIG, per germline (reference sequence). The origin of this receptor is a male donor in good health and CMV-seronegative. Sequencing input: PBMCs. This chain links TRBV30 with TRBJ2-1; 11 nucleotides match TRBD2. This chain's CDR3 is CAWSVLLGLAGHSSYNEQFF. CDR3 bases: TGTGCCTGGAGTGTACTGTTAGGACTAGCGGGCCACAGCTCCTACAATGAGCAGTTCTTC.